These 10 T cell receptor beta chains share one sample of origin, sequenced in a study of blood T cell repertoires in COVID-19. Sequencing was performed with immunoSEQ multiplex PCR; in TCRdb, only in-frame clones are kept and a portion is missing. Of 150,000 to 170,000 clones in the sample, about three quarters were seen once. Sequenced sample: peripheral blood. These receptors were taken from a man aged 80 or over with acute or convalescent COVID-19.

This chain uses TRBV6-5 with TRBJ1-5; tentatively, D is TRBD1 (6 bases). V gave up 6 bases and J gave up 3 bases, with 12 bases separating them. The CDR3 spans 14 residues. Germline CDR1 is MNHEY and CDR2 is SVGAGI. CDR3 DNA sequence: TGTGCCAGCAGGCTTCAGGGGAACAATCAGCCCCAGCATTTT. This codes for CASRLQGNNQPQHF.

The V and J genes are TRBV10-1 and TRBJ2-3; 10 bases agree with TRBD1. CDR1 WNHNN and CDR2 SYGVQD come from the germline V gene (reference sequence). The J segment lost 4 bases and the V segment lost 1 base, leaving 11 bases of the junction unmatched. The CDR3 is 18 amino acids. The CDR3 coding sequence is TGCGCCAGCAGTGAGTTCCTAGGACAGGGGGAAGGACCAGATACGCAGTATTTT. Translating gives CASSEFLGQGEGPDTQYF.

This rearrangement joins TRBV14 to TRBJ1-4; no clear D. V lost 4 bases, J lost 8 bases, and 23 bases lay in between. Germline lookup yields CDR1 SGHDN and CDR2 FVKESK. The CDR3 has 17 residues. The CDR3 DNA follows: TGTGCCAGCAGCCGGAGGGTCGGCGGTACCTACGGAGAAAAACTGTTTTTT. This gives the protein CASSRRVGGTYGEKLFF.

This clone occurred a few times. J is TRBJ2-3 and V is TRBV2; 9 bases agree with TRBD2. The CDR3 totals 16 residues. With 1 base clipped from V and 6 bases from J, the junction kept 8 bases outside the gene matches. Germline CDR1 is SNHLY and CDR2 is FYNNEI. In DNA, the CDR3 is TGTGCCAGCAGTGAAGTCCAGCGGGGGGCGTCTGATACGCAGTATTTT. Its protein product is CASSEVQRGASDTQYF.

This chain uses TRBV24-1 with TRBJ2-2; 7 bases match TRBD2. With V trimmed by 3 bases and J by 11 bases, 5 bases remained unmatched. The CDR3 sequence is 13 residues long. Germline CDR1 KGHDR, CDR2 SFDVKD. CDR3 nucleotides: TGTGCCACCAGTGATGGGCCGGGACTAGAGCTGTTTTTT. This codes for CATSDGPGLELFF.

This clone showed up just once. The CDR3 DNA is TGTGCCAGCAGTTACTCGAGGGCTCCCCGCCCCGATACGCAGTATTTT. Translating it yields CASSYSRAPRPDTQYF. The rearrangement joins TRBV6-2 or TRBV6-3 to TRBJ2-3, with a weak D call TRBD2 (5 bases). The germline gives CDR1 MNHEY, CDR2 SVGEGT. This CDR3 is built from 16 residues. Trimming removed 0 bases at V and 6 bases at J, with 16 bases between.

The chain uses TRBV4-3 and TRBJ1-1, with D uncertain. The germline V and J ends were trimmed by 3 bases and 6 bases, with 14 bases remaining between them. The CDR3 runs to 14 residues. The germline V gene encodes CDR1 LGHNA and CDR2 YSLEER. The DNA of the CDR3 is TGCGCCAGCAGCCAGACCTGGGCGTCTCCTGAAGCTTTCTTT. Translated, it gives CASSQTWASPEAFF.

The rearrangement links TRBV10-3 to TRBJ1-5; perhaps TRBD1 as D (6 bases). Trimming cost V 3 bases and J 1 base, with 7 bases left between them. Germline-derived CDR1 and CDR2 are ENHRY and SYGVKD. CDR3 size: 14 residues. The DNA of the CDR3 is TGTGCCATCAGTGAAGGGGGAAGCAATCAGCCCCAGCATTTT. Protein: CAISEGGSNQPQHF.

The CDR3 protein is CASSLAGPTDTQYF. As DNA, the CDR3 is TGTGCCAGCAGTTTAGCGGGGCCCACAGATACGCAGTATTTT. The rearrangement joins TRBV27 to TRBJ2-3; perhaps TRBD2 as D (6 bases). Deletions cut 2 bases from V and 2 bases from J, with 8 bases between. The CDR3 is 14 residues long. The germline CDR1 and CDR2 sequences are MNHEY and SMNVEV (reference sequence).

V gene TRBV27 combines with J gene TRBJ2-1, with D hard to call. Germline assignment: CDR1 MNHEY and CDR2 SMNVEV (reference sequence). V lost 3 bases, J lost 0 bases, and 6 bases lay in between. The CDR3 is 14 amino acids. The CDR3 nucleotides read TGTGCCAGCAGTTTCGGTAGCTCCTACAATGAGCAGTTCTTC. Translated, it gives CASSFGSSYNEQFF.